One and the same sample provided the 9 T cell receptor beta chains below, sequenced in a study of T-cell reconstitution after alpha-beta-depleted transplantation in children. The TCRbeta library was prepared with unique molecular identifiers. TCRdb reprocessed the PCR reads with MiXCR, giving one entry per CDR3 protein. The sample contains about 190,000 distinct CDR3 sequences, over 8.5% of which appear only once. The specimen comprised PBMCs, sampled before TCRalphabeta/CD19-depleted stem cell transplant. Receptors originate from a boy between 2 and 10 years old with acute myeloid leukemia, due to receive a stem cell transplant.

In its sample, this clonotype was seen many times. The chain employs TRBV4-1 and TRBJ1-1; a possible D gene is TRBD1 (5 bases). Germline lookup yields CDR1 MGHRA and CDR2 YSYEKL. The CDR3 contains 15 residues. V was clipped by 0 bases and J by 8 bases, with 16 bases between them. The CDR3 DNA is TGCGCCAGCAGCCAAGATGGTGGGGGTGTTTCGGAAGCTTTCTTT. It specifies CASSQDGGGVSEAFF.

This clonotype was detected ten times or more. The chain has TRBV4-1 and TRBJ2-7; D may correspond to TRBD1 or TRBD2 (5 bases each). Trimming stripped 1 base from V and 6 bases from J, with 13 bases between. Germline CDR1 reads MGHRA; CDR2 reads YSYEKL. This CDR3 has 14 residues. The CDR3 sequence is CASSQVGESGEQYF. In DNA form, the CDR3 reads TGCGCCAGCAGCCAAGTGGGGGAGTCGGGCGAGCAGTACTTC.

At least ten counts were recorded for this clonotype. The chain carries TRBV5-6 and TRBJ2-1, with 8 bases that match TRBD2. The CDR3 totals 14 residues. V shed 1 base and J 8 bases; nucleotides not matched to a gene: 5. The germline gives CDR1 SGHDT, CDR2 YYEEEE. The CDR3 here is CASSLREGQDEQFF. CDR3 in DNA: TGTGCCAGCAGCTTGCGGGAGGGCCAGGATGAGCAGTTCTTC.

About this clonotype: This may be a read error, as it is one base from a much larger clone. The J gene is TRBJ1-1, the V gene TRBV20-1; tentatively, D is TRBD1 (5 bases). The germline V and J ends were trimmed by 3 bases and 4 bases, with 12 bases remaining between them. The V gene's germline CDR1 is DFQATT and CDR2 SNEGSKA (reference sequence). The CDR3 runs 13 residues. The chain's CDR3 is CSARSSGLTEAFF. The CDR3 nucleotides read TGCAGTGCTAGGTCGTCAGGGCTCACTGAAGCTTTCTTT.

This clonotype has a count of ten or more. The V gene is TRBV20-1, the J gene TRBJ1-5; D unresolved. Per germline, CDR1 DFQATT and CDR2 SNEGSKA (reference sequence). V dropped 3 bases and J dropped 1 base, with 7 bases sitting between them. The CDR3 is 13 amino acids. The CDR3: CSASFGSNQPQHF. CDR3 nucleotide sequence: TGCAGTGCTAGTTTCGGCAGCAATCAGCCCCAGCATTTT.

This clonotype was picked up many times. This chain connects TRBV7-3 to TRBJ2-3, with 9 bases fitting TRBD2. J was trimmed by 3 bases and V by 2 bases; bases with no gene match: 6. Germline V lookup: CDR1 SGHTA, CDR2 FQGTGA. The CDR3 contains 16 residues. CDR3 in amino acids: CASSLSPSGATDTQYF. CDR3 DNA: TGTGCCAGCAGCTTATCCCCTAGCGGGGCAACAGATACGCAGTATTTT.

This clonotype was detected ten times or more. The chain has TRBV5-1 and TRBJ2-7, with 9 bases aligning to TRBD1. The germline V gene has CDR1 SGHRS and CDR2 YFSETQ. There are 14 residues in the CDR3. V shed 1 base, J shed 5 bases, and the junction held 4 bases outside the gene matches. The CDR3 nucleotides read TGCGCCAGCAGCTTGACAGGGGGCGCGGACGAGCAGTACTTC. It is translated as CASSLTGGADEQYF.

This clonotype was counted many times. This rearrangement joins TRBV27 to TRBJ1-5; D is unclear. V lost 4 bases to trimming and J lost 2 bases, with 12 bases between them. Germline V gene lookup returns CDR1 MNHEY and CDR2 SMNVEV (reference sequence). The CDR3 loop spans 15 amino acids. CDR3 amino acids: CASSSSQAGNQPQHF. The CDR3 bases are TGTGCCAGCAGTTCGTCTCAGGCGGGCAATCAGCCCCAGCATTTT.

This sequence joins TRBV5-1 and TRBJ2-1, with no clear D. This CDR3 is 15 amino acids long. The germline gives CDR1 SGHRS, CDR2 YFSETQ. Trimming removed 0 bases at V and 7 bases at J, with 14 bases between. CDR3 sequence reads: CASSLAVHLENEQFF. In DNA, the CDR3 is TGCGCCAGCAGCTTGGCCGTGCATTTAGAAAATGAGCAGTTCTTC.